These T cell receptor beta chains were read from a single sample in a study of cytomegalovirus exposure and HLA in healthy donors. Profiling relied on immunoSEQ multiplex PCR, and the TCRdb table lists in-frame clones only, not all of them. The data show fewer than 150,000 clones, over 65% seen once. Sequencing input: PBMCs. The receptors stem from a man aged 50-60 years in good health and CMV-seronegative. Both conserved end residues are part of each CDR3. D genes are given only for firm matches. Clone sizes are given selectively: once, few, many, or a class where the clone is expanded.

D	V	length	size	J	DNA	CDR3
.	TRBV25-1	12	.	TRBJ2-5	TGTGCCAGCAGTGAAGTCGCGGAGACCCAGTACTTC	CASSEVAETQYF
TRBD2	TRBV7-8	14	.	TRBJ2-7	TGTGCCAGCAGCTTAGGGGCTAGCGGCTACGAGCAGTACTTC	CASSLGASGYEQYF
TRBD2	TRBV28	16	.	TRBJ2-3	TGTGCCAGCAGTCCCCCCGGGGAGGCGGGAGAAGATACGCAGTATTTT	CASSPPGEAGEDTQYF
.	TRBV6-1	14	.	TRBJ2-3	TGTGCCAGCAGGAGACTCCCCTTCACAGATACGCAGTATTTT	CASRRLPFTDTQYF
TRBD2	TRBV4-3	18	.	TRBJ2-1	TGCGCCAGCAGCCAAGATAGAGACTTCGCGGGAGGTAGGAATGAGCAGTTCTTC	CASSQDRDFAGGRNEQFF
.	TRBV5-1	16	.	TRBJ2-7	TGCGCCAGCAGCCCGTTCGCCGGCGGGCCGACCTACGAGCAGTACTTC	CASSPFAGGPTYEQYF
TRBD1	TRBV28	15	few	TRBJ1-5	TGTGCCAGCAGTCCCTTTGGACAGGCGGGGCAGCCCCAGCATTTT	CASSPFGQAGQPQHF
.	TRBV5-1	17	.	TRBJ2-1	TGCGCCAGCAGCCCGGATGTTTCGACTGGGAGTAATCATGAGCAGTTCTTC	CASSPDVSTGSNHEQFF
.	TRBV6-6	15	few	TRBJ1-5	TGTGCCAGCAGTCCTATTGGGGGGGGCAATCAGCCCCAGCATTTT	CASSPIGGGNQPQHF
TRBD2	TRBV19	18	.	TRBJ2-5	TGTGCCAGTAGTATAGGACTAGCGGGAGGTACCGTCCCGGAGACCCAGTACTTC	CASSIGLAGGTVPETQYF
.	TRBV19	15	.	TRBJ2-2	TGTGCCAGTAGTATGGGGGCAGGGTCTGTCGGGGAGCTGTTTTTT	CASSMGAGSVGELFF
TRBD1	TRBV7-8	17	.	TRBJ2-1	TGTGCCAGCAGCCTCCGCCCGACAGGGAACTACTACAATGAGCAGTTCTTC	CASSLRPTGNYYNEQFF
TRBD1	TRBV7-3	16	few	TRBJ1-1	TGTGCCAGCAGCTTAACCCCCAGGGGGCCGAACACTGAAGCTTTCTTT	CASSLTPRGPNTEAFF
TRBD1	TRBV2	15	.	TRBJ2-3	TGTGCCAGCAGGGGGACAGGAGGTACCACAGATACGCAGTATTTT	CASRGTGGTTDTQYF
TRBD1	TRBV29-1	14	.	TRBJ2-2	TGCAGCGCCAGATCGACAGGGGGCGACGGGGAGCTGTTTTTT	CSARSTGGDGELFF
TRBD2	TRBV4-2	16	.	TRBJ2-7	TGTGCCAGCAGCCACGACCGGACTAGCGTCTCCTACGAGCAGTACTTC	CASSHDRTSVSYEQYF
.	TRBV6-1	18	.	TRBJ1-4	TGTGCCAGCAGTGGACAGGAAAAACCGACAGGTCCGGATGAAAAACTGTTTTTT	CASSGQEKPTGPDEKLFF
.	TRBV13	15	once	TRBJ1-1	TGTGCCAGCAGCCCGGCAGGAGGGCGGAACACTGAAGCTTTCTTT	CASSPAGGRNTEAFF
TRBD1	TRBV19	16	.	TRBJ2-7	TGTGCCAGTAGTATTGAGTTGGGGACAGGGAAGCACGAGCAGTACTTC	CASSIELGTGKHEQYF
.	TRBV28	14	.	TRBJ2-1	TGTGCCAGCAGCTCGAGCGGGCCCGTGGATGAGCAGTTCTTC	CASSSSGPVDEQFF
TRBD1	TRBV6-5	15	.	TRBJ2-7	TGTGCCAGCAGTTACTCCTCAGGGGGAACCTACGAGCAGTACTTC	CASSYSSGGTYEQYF
TRBD2	TRBV5-1	15	.	TRBJ2-5	TGCGCCAGCAGCTCGACTAGCGGGAGGGAGGAGACCCAGTACTTC	CASSSTSGREETQYF
TRBD1	TRBV28	14	.	TRBJ2-3	TGTGCCAGCAGGACAGGGCCAAAAGCAGATACGCAGTATTTT	CASRTGPKADTQYF
TRBD1	TRBV27	14	.	TRBJ2-5	TGTGCCAGCAGTATGGACAGGGTGGGAGAGACCCAGTACTTC	CASSMDRVGETQYF
TRBD1	TRBV5-4	17	few	TRBJ2-5	TGTGCCAGCAGCCTACTAAAGGGGACAGGGGTGCGAGAGACCCAGTACTTC	CASSLLKGTGVRETQYF
TRBD1	TRBV5-5	15	few	TRBJ1-3	TGTGCCAGCAGCCCGCGCGACAGGGCTGGAAACACCATATATTTT	CASSPRDRAGNTIYF
.	TRBV5-1	15	.	TRBJ2-2	TGCGCCAGCAGCTTGCCAGGCCCGAACACCGGGGAGCTGTTTTTT	CASSLPGPNTGELFF
.	TRBV10-3	14	.	TRBJ2-1	TGTGCCATCAGGGTGCGGACAGCGGAAAATGAGCAGTTCTTC	CAIRVRTAENEQFF
.	TRBV28	15	.	TRBJ1-3	TGTGCCAGCAGTTATGCAGGACAACCTGGAAACACCATATATTTT	CASSYAGQPGNTIYF
.	TRBV25-1	15	.	TRBJ1-5	TGTGCCAGCAGTGCAGAGGTTGGGGGCGGACAGCCCCAGCATTTT	CASSAEVGGGQPQHF
TRBD1	TRBV7-9	16	.	TRBJ1-1	TGTGCCAGCAGCTTAGCTTGGGACAGGGGTAGAACTGAAGCTTTCTTT	CASSLAWDRGRTEAFF
.	TRBV21-1	16	once	TRBJ2-7	TGTGCCAGCAGCGTTAAGAGCGGGAGTTCCCGTTACGAGCAGTACTTC	CASSVKSGSSRYEQYF
.	TRBV7-9	14	.	TRBJ1-5	TGTGCCAGCAGCGCCCTCGGGTGCAATCAGCCCCAGCATTTT	CASSALGCNQPQHF
TRBD1	TRBV7-7	13	.	TRBJ2-5	TGTGCTAGCACCCCACAGGGGTCAGAGACCCAGTACTTC	CASTPQGSETQYF
.	TRBV10-2	13	few	TRBJ2-1	TGCGCCAGCGGGGAGAGCTCCTACAATGAGCAGTTCTTC	CASGESSYNEQFF
.	TRBV7-2	13	once	TRBJ2-7	TGTGCCAGCAGCGCCGACATCGACCACGAGCAGTACTTC	CASSADIDHEQYF
.	TRBV5-1	15	few	TRBJ2-4	TGCGCCAGCAAACAAGCACCAGGGGAAAAAAACATTCAGTACTTC	CASKQAPGEKNIQYF
TRBD2	TRBV4-3	17	medium-sized	TRBJ2-1	TGCGCCAGCAGCCAAGACCCCCCGGGGGGATTGCAGAATGAGCAGTTCTTC	CASSQDPPGGLQNEQFF
TRBD2	TRBV9	14	.	TRBJ2-7	TGTGCCAGCAGCGTAGACGGGGGGTCCTACGAGCAGTACTTC	CASSVDGGSYEQYF
TRBD1	TRBV28	14	.	TRBJ2-7	TGTGCCAGCAGTTTTGGCAGGGGGTTCAACGAGCAGTACTTC	CASSFGRGFNEQYF
TRBD1	TRBV19	16	.	TRBJ2-6	TGTGCCAGCAACAGGGGTTCGGGGTCTGGGGCCAACGTCCTGACTTTC	CASNRGSGSGANVLTF
TRBD1	TRBV5-1	14	once	TRBJ2-7	TGCGCCAGCAGCATGACAGGGGGCTCCTACGAGCAGTACTTC	CASSMTGGSYEQYF
TRBD2	TRBV19	15	once	TRBJ2-5	TGTGCCAGTAGCTACGGACTAGCGGGAGTAGAGACCCAGTACTTC	CASSYGLAGVETQYF
.	TRBV5-1	13	.	TRBJ1-6	TGCGCCAGCAGCTCTCTTTATAATTCACCCCTCCACTTT	CASSSLYNSPLHF
.	TRBV4-3	13	.	TRBJ2-7	TGCGCCAGCAGCCAAGATCGGTACTACGAGCAGTACTTC	CASSQDRYYEQYF
TRBD2	TRBV7-2	15	.	TRBJ2-1	TGTGCCAGCAGCCTCGGACTAGCGGGAACTCCTGAGCAGTTCTTC	CASSLGLAGTPEQFF
TRBD2	TRBV5-1	16	.	TRBJ2-3	TGCGCCAGCAGCTTGGAGGCTAGCGGGAGTACAGATACGCAGTATTTT	CASSLEASGSTDTQYF
.	TRBV6-1	12	few	TRBJ1-1	TGTGCCACGAGCCGGGAGACAGCTGAAGCTTTCTTT	CATSRETAEAFF
TRBD1	TRBV7-9	14	few	TRBJ1-4	TGTGCCAGCAGCCTCCAGGGGGCTGATGAAAAACTGTTTTTT	CASSLQGADEKLFF
.	TRBV6-5	15	.	TRBJ2-7	TGTGCCAGCAGTTACTCGCAGGGAACCTCCTACGAGCAGTACTTC	CASSYSQGTSYEQYF
.	TRBV30	13	.	TRBJ1-4	TGTGCCTGGAGTGCTAAATTCGATGAAAAACTGTTTTTT	CAWSAKFDEKLFF
.	TRBV28	15	.	TRBJ1-3	TGTGCCAGCAGTCCCGCAGGGGTGGCAGGAAACACCATATATTTT	CASSPAGVAGNTIYF
.	TRBV28	14	.	TRBJ1-1	TGTGCCAGCAGTTCGGGTGGTGCCGGCACTGAAGCTTTCTTT	CASSSGGAGTEAFF
TRBD2	TRBV7-7	15	.	TRBJ2-7	TGTGCTAGCAGCCCCGGACTAGCGGGAGTCGACGAGCAGTACTTC	CASSPGLAGVDEQYF